The clone carrying this TCR beta chain appeared many times. Its antigen is currently unknown. Overall study results and limits: Larger-cohort validation covered only one TCR beta V-J rearrangement. Greatest tumor Treg TCR overlap was with tumor naive CD4+ cells.

CDR3 size: 15 residues. V shed 5 bases and J shed 2 bases, with 13 bases lying between them. Germline CDR1 is MNHEY and CDR2 is SVGAGI. Semi-nested PCR with Nested Universal Primer A followed constant-region reverse priming of full-length variable regions. TCRdb reanalysed the 5' RACE reads using MiXCR and keeps one entry per CDR3 protein. The table lists over 55,000 distinct CDR3 sequences, approximately 29% of them singletons. V is TRBV6-5 and J is TRBJ1-5; the D gene is possibly TRBD1 (5 bases). Material for sequencing was tumor-infiltrating naive CD4+ T cells sorted from the breast tumor. Subset of the sample: naive CD4+ T cells, CD4+CD45RA+CD25-. The clonotype originates from a female donor with breast cancer. CDR3 region: CASSPTDSGNQPQHF. The CDR3 nucleotides read TGTGCCAGCAGTCCCACCGACAGCGGCAATCAGCCCCAGCATTTT.